This T cell receptor (beta chain) was identified during a study of T cells in Graves' hyperthyroidism and ophthalmopathy (dated by TCRdb to between 2018 and 2021). For the study in its entirety: Peripheral blood samples were taken at initial diagnosis, before any treatment was given. To identify distinguishing TCR V-J signatures, a discovery cohort of around 100 patients was used, comprising 40 to 45 with Graves' ophthalmopathy and 55 to 65 with stable Graves' hyperthyroidism. An independent validation cohort of around 20 hyperthyroidism patients and roughly 16 patients who later progressed to ophthalmopathy tested prospective prediction of ophthalmopathy. The roughly 90 discovery patients were divided at random into training and test sets in a 7:3 ratio. The study also compared thyroid tissue and blood T-cell repertoires from roughly 6 Graves' hyperthyroidism patients. Once sampling was done, hyperthyroidism patients were given methimazole at a starting dose of 30 mg daily, whereas ophthalmopathy patients were given high-dose intravenous methylprednisolone. TCR Vbeta CDR3 sequencing of 130 to 150 peripheral blood samples (around 45 ophthalmopathy, some 75 hyperthyroidism and roughly 17 progressor patients) is reported in the paper. The study at large found these results: Sample size was not statistically predetermined, and blinding of investigators to group allocation was not performed. Most expanded thyroid clonotypes (frequency above 0.001) were also detected in blood, a finding suggesting that blood repertoires may reflect thyroid immune responses. In validation, the model predicted progression to ophthalmopathy a median of roughly 6.5 months before onset, with roughly 70% sensitivity and roughly 77% specificity. Ophthalmopathy was separated from stable hyperthyroidism by a 13 V-J signature model, with 85% to 90% sensitivity and about 81% specificity obtained in cross-validation and 80%/75% obtained in testing.

This clonotype was counted at least ten times. Its cognate antigen has yet to be identified. No base qualities exist here, and no much larger clone lies one base off it. Hyperthyroidism patients were newly diagnosed, with disease duration under 2 months, and aged 18 to 65 years. Exclusion was applied to patients with uncontrolled infections, other autoimmune diseases, pregnancy or lactation. Diagnoses were based on clinical symptoms, serum thyroxine and TRAb, thyroid ultrasound and orbital computed tomography. For progressor patients, blood was drawn at the first diagnosis of hyperthyroidism, before any ophthalmopathy symptoms had appeared. PBMCs were isolated from more than 9 ml of fresh peripheral blood by Ficoll-Paque density gradient centrifugation. Patients classed as progressors first received a Graves' hyperthyroidism diagnosis and then went on to develop ophthalmopathy during follow-up. Trizol reagent was used to extract total RNA, and RNA quality was then checked on an Agilent 2100 Bioanalyzer.

V ends up 8 bases short and J 8 bases short, with an unmatched junction base count of 8. There are 13 amino acids in the CDR3, from cysteine to phenylalanine inclusive. Just CDR3 DNA is preserved here, 39 bases in frame from base 1. The TCR beta CDR3 regions were amplified from the RNA transcripts. The TCR CDR3 was subjected to a first round of RT-PCR using the HTBI primer set and the Qiagen OneStep RT-PCR kit. Libraries were constructed in a second round of multiplex PCR, after which size selection and purification were performed. The libraries were sequenced on an Illumina HiSeq2000 using paired-end 100 bp reads. The original pipeline was this. SOAPnuke was used to process the raw data, removing reads that contained adapters or uncalled bases, had a mean Phred below 15, or lacked an exact match to the constant primer or identifier. High-quality paired reads were merged with COPE v1.2.5, and unique nucleotide sequences were defined as clonotypes. MiTCR v1.1 was used to align clonotypes to the IMGT TRBV, TRBD and TRBJ reference segments. Analysis was restricted to V-J combinations with a frequency above 0.0001, which covered about 99% of repertoires. A TCS score was defined as the ratio between F50 (clonal expansion) and ExV (chaos), using BLOSUM62-based TCRdist between CDR3 peptides within each V-J. Welch's t-statistics and random forest reduced several hundred V-J features to 10 to 15, which were used in a naive Bayes classifier (R e1071). TCRdb reprocessing: public reads trimmed at Q25 with fastp, clones called with MiXCR, in-frame beta chains kept. Each entry merges the rows of one CDR3 protein and shows their most common DNA and genes. The V and J calls and clone size are TCRdb's, not the authors'. Present in this sample are around 250,000 distinct CDR3 sequences, roughly 15% of which were seen just once. 10% to 15% of the sample is in the top ten clones.

The rearranged segments are TRBV12-3 or TRBV12-4 and TRBJ1-2; 10 middle bases align to TRBD1. The sequencing input was blood. This receptor was taken from a woman aged 40-49 years with Graves' hyperthyroidism that later progressed to Graves' ophthalmopathy. The DNA reads TGTGCCAGCGGACGACAGGGGGCAGGAGGCTACACCTTC. This sequence encodes CASGRQGAGGYTF.